These 30 T cell receptor beta chains were all obtained from the same sample, sequenced in a study of blood T cells in healthy people across ages (dated by TCRdb to about 2015). Library preparation used 5' RACE. The data were produced on an Illumina HiSeq 2500. The second PCR ran for about 6 to 12 cycles and used a J-beta primer mix along with a sample-barcoded 5' primer. TCRdb applied fastp at Q25 and MiXCR to the public reads, then kept only in-frame beta chains. Rows with a matching CDR3 protein are joined into one entry that keeps the most common DNA and genes. The sample table shows roughly 700,000 distinct CDR3 sequences, and 20% to 25% are seen once. Clones ranked in the top ten supply just under 9.5% of the sample. The same data also contributed to another study, on T cells of mothers and their children.

The sequenced material came from blood. The receptors originated from a boy aged 5-17 years in good health.

This clonotype turned up a few times. V is TRBV5-1 and J is TRBJ2-5; weak D call: TRBD2 (7 bases). The CDR3 loop spans 15 amino acids. Looked up from germline, CDR1 is SGHRS and CDR2 is YFSETQ. The V end was cut by 4 bases, the J end by 2 bases, with 15 bases between. For the CDR3, the DNA is TGCGCCAGCAGCAGGGAGGGGGGGACGCAAGAGACCCAGTACTTC. Amino acid sequence: CASSREGGTQETQYF.

This clonotype was seen more than once but under ten times. The rearrangement uses TRBV2 and TRBJ2-5; possibly TRBD2 for D (5 bases). Germline values: CDR1 SNHLY, CDR2 FYNNEI. This CDR3 spans 14 amino acids. V was trimmed by 2 bases and J by 2 bases, leaving 9 bases between them. Written as DNA, the CDR3 is TGTGCCAGCAGTGAATTGACTAAACAAGAGACCCAGTACTTC. Its protein product is CASSELTKQETQYF.

The sample holds a few counts of this clonotype. The chain is built from TRBV28 and TRBJ2-2; TRBD1 matches at 7 bases. The CDR3 runs 14 residues. V gave up 5 bases and J gave up 5 bases; unmatched junction bases: 5. In germline, CDR1 is MDHEN, CDR2 SYDVKM. CDR3 sequence (DNA): TGTGCCAGCAGTCCGACAGGGATAACCGGGGAGCTGTTTTTT. It translates to CASSPTGITGELFF.

This clonotype turned up a few times. Its ends do not fully match the called genes, so a read error is possible. The rearrangement joins TRBV6-1 to TRBJ1-1; perhaps TRBD1 as D (5 bases). There are 13 residues in the CDR3. The germline V gene encodes CDR1 MNHNS and CDR2 SASEGT. CDR3 DNA sequence: TGTGCCAGCTCCAGGGTCATGAATACTGAAGCTTTCTTT. It encodes CASSRVMNTEAFF.

This chain uses TRBV2 with TRBJ2-7; D not certain. This CDR3 region has 14 residues. Per germline, CDR1 SNHLY and CDR2 FYNNEI. The germline V and J ends were trimmed by 7 bases and 3 bases, with 16 bases remaining between them. The CDR3 spells CASNSPSSGYEQYF. For the CDR3, the DNA is TGTGCCAGCAATTCGCCGTCTTCAGGCTACGAGCAGTACTTC.

The gene calls are TRBV29-1 and TRBJ2-7; D tentatively reads TRBD1 or TRBD2 (5 bases each). The germline CDR1 and CDR2 sequences are SQVTM and ANQGSEA. V was shortened by 4 bases and J by 1 base, with 8 bases between the two germline ends. This CDR3 comprises 12 residues. The CDR3 loop reads CSVVGESYEQYF. The CDR3 DNA follows: TGCAGCGTTGTGGGGGAATCCTACGAGCAGTACTTC.

This clonotype was seen a handful of times. V usage is TRBV20-1 and J usage is TRBJ1-2; D is unresolved. V lost 5 bases to trimming and J lost 2 bases, with 12 bases between them. This CDR3 contains 13 residues. Germline V lookup: CDR1 DFQATT, CDR2 SNEGSKA (reference sequence). CDR3 sequence (DNA): TGCAGTGCTCCCACTCCGGGAAACTATGGCTACACCTTC. Translated: CSAPTPGNYGYTF.

This chain uses TRBV27 with TRBJ2-5; D remains unclear. Germline V gene sequence: CDR1 MNHEY, CDR2 SMNVEV (reference sequence). The CDR3 runs 16 residues. Between the trimmed V and J ends, which lost 7 bases and 3 bases, there was a span of 21 bases. The chain's CDR3 is CASISRPGSIKETQYF. The CDR3 DNA sequence: TGTGCCAGCATATCCCGCCCTGGCAGCATTAAAGAGACCCAGTACTTC.

The V call is TRBV6-2 or TRBV6-3, the J call TRBJ1-2; no reliable D call. Germline V gene sequence: CDR1 MNHEY, CDR2 SVGEGT. CDR3 size: 14 residues. Between the trimmed V and J ends, which lost 7 bases and 0 bases, there was a span of 12 bases. CDR3 DNA: TGTGCCAGCACCCCTTGGATTCCTAACTATGGCTACACCTTC. Protein product: CASTPWIPNYGYTF.

V is TRBV29-1 and J is TRBJ1-1; 8 bases are shared with TRBD1. Unmatched junction bases numbered 7, after V lost 6 bases and J lost 4 bases. Per the germline V gene, CDR1 is SQVTM and CDR2 is ANQGSEA. This CDR3 has 13 amino acids. The CDR3 sequence: CSVRTGRSTEAFF. The CDR3 DNA is TGCAGCGTGCGGACAGGGAGGAGCACTGAAGCTTTCTTT.

This clonotype turned up a few times. The chain is built from TRBV7-6 and TRBJ1-5, with 9 nucleotides matching TRBD1. The J segment lost 7 bases and the V segment lost 1 base, leaving 5 bases of the junction unmatched. The V gene's germline CDR1 is SGHVS and CDR2 FNYEAQ. CDR3 length equals 15 residues. The CDR3 DNA follows: TGTGCCAGCAGCTTAGGGACAGGGGTTTGGCAGCCCCAGCATTTT. Translated, it gives CASSLGTGVWQPQHF. Looking up the rest from reference TRBV7-6 and TRBJ1-5 gives the full variable domain: GAGVSQSPRYKVTKRGQDVALRCDPISGHVSLYWYRQALGQGPEFLTYFNYEAQQDKSGLPNDRFSAERPEGSISTLTIQRTEQRDSAMYRCASSLGTGVWQPQHFGDGTRLSIL.

Remarks on this clonotype: One end of the junction does not line up with germline, which may come from a read error. This chain links TRBV29-1 with TRBJ2-1; TRBD2 agrees at 10 bases. The J call could be wrong; TRBJ2-5 is a better fit for the DNA end. The CDR3 is 14 amino acids. Germline values: CDR1 SQVTM, CDR2 ANQGSEA. This CDR3 is CSIDTSGTGETQYF. The CDR3 DNA reads TGCAGCATTGATACTAGCGGGACGGGAGAGACCCAGTACTTC.

With respect to this clonotype: Since a much larger clone is just one base distant, this may be a read error. The rearrangement joins TRBV6-5 to TRBJ2-1; perhaps TRBD2 as D (6 bases). The J call is uncertain, as TRBJ2-7 better fits the DNA end. Looked up from germline, CDR1 is MNHEY and CDR2 is SVGAGI. The CDR3 is 14 amino acids. The CDR3 DNA reads as TGTGCCAGCAGTTCGGAGGGGAGTGCCTACGAGCAGTACTTC. Protein sequence: CASSSEGSAYEQYF.

In this sample, this clonotype turned up a few times. The V and J genes are TRBV5-1 and TRBJ2-5; weak D call: TRBD1 (6 bases). Per the germline V gene, CDR1 is SGHRS and CDR2 is YFSETQ. This CDR3 comprises 15 residues. Trimming removed 6 bases from V and 4 bases from J, with 19 bases in between. CDR3 amino acids: CASTPHRAQGETQYF. The CDR3 region has the DNA TGCGCCAGCACCCCCCACAGGGCGCAGGGAGAGACCCAGTACTTC. Complete variable domain (other parts from reference TRBV5-1 and TRBJ2-5): KAGVTQTPRYLIKTRGQQVTLSCSPISGHRSVSWYQQTPGQGLQFLFEYFSETQRNKGNFPGRFSGRQFSNSRSEMNVSTLELGDSALYLCASTPHRAQGETQYFGPGTRLLVL.

This clonotype appeared a few times. The chain combines TRBV20-1 with TRBJ2-5, with D possibly called TRBD1 or TRBD2 (6 bases each). The CDR3 consists of 14 residues. CDR1 and CDR2 (germline): DFQATT, SNEGSKA (reference sequence). Trimming took 0 bases from V and 3 from J, leaving 11 bases between them. CDR3 nucleotides: TGCAGTGCTAGAGATGACGGGGGCAAAGAGACCCAGTACTTC. Amino acids: CSARDDGGKETQYF.

This clonotype was seen repeatedly, ten times or more. The chain couples TRBV20-1 to TRBJ2-5, with D possibly matching TRBD2 (7 bases). Trimming took off 6 bases at V and 4 bases at J, with 15 bases between the two ends. This CDR3 has 13 amino acids. Per germline, CDR1 DFQATT and CDR2 SNEGSKA (reference sequence). The CDR3 here is CSAVGEGGETQYF. The CDR3 region has the DNA TGCAGTGCCGTGGGGGAGGGGGGAGAGACCCAGTACTTC.

CDR3 protein: CASSVGQGPNEKLFF. Here the CDR3 DNA reads TGTGCCAGCAGCGTCGGACAGGGACCCAATGAAAAACTGTTTTTT. The chain carries TRBV5-6 and TRBJ1-4, with TRBD1 matching 8 bases. The germline V gene encodes CDR1 SGHDT and CDR2 YYEEEE. The CDR3 runs to 15 residues. With 4 bases clipped from V and 5 bases from J, the junction kept 7 bases outside the gene matches.

The chain employs TRBV2 and TRBJ2-3; 9 bases fit TRBD1. The germline V gene has CDR1 SNHLY and CDR2 FYNNEI. Losses at the gene ends were 7 bases for V and 3 bases for J; bases not matched to a gene: 5. CDR3 length: 14 residues. The CDR3 DNA reads TGTGCCAGCACCGGGACAGGGTTGACAGATACGCAGTATTTT. It codes for CASTGTGLTDTQYF.

This clonotype was seen a handful of times. The chain employs TRBV11-2 and TRBJ1-2, with D perhaps TRBD1 (5 bases). Germline V lookup: CDR1 SGHAT, CDR2 FQNNGV. This CDR3 is 14 amino acids long. With 9 bases removed from V and 7 bases from J, the gap between germline ends came to 21 bases. The CDR3 coding sequence is TGTGCCAGTCGGATCGGCGGGGGACCTAGTGGCTACACCTTC. It translates to CASRIGGGPSGYTF.

This clonotype has just a few counts. The chain uses TRBV24-1 and TRBJ2-1; 8 bases are a match to TRBD2. This CDR3 comprises 17 residues. Trimming at V came to 4 bases and at J to 4 bases, leaving 11 bases not matched to a gene. Germline assignment: CDR1 KGHDR and CDR2 SFDVKD. The CDR3 loop is CATSDQILAVMYNEQFF. The CDR3 DNA reads as TGTGCCACCAGTGACCAGATACTAGCGGTTATGTACAATGAGCAGTTCTTC.

The chain employs TRBV5-1 and TRBJ2-2; the D gene is possibly TRBD2 (5 bases). There are 14 residues in the CDR3. V was shortened by 3 bases and J by 2 bases, with 8 bases between the two germline ends. Germline CDR1 is SGHRS and CDR2 is YFSETQ. In nucleotides, the CDR3 is TGCGCCAGCAGCTCCGGACTTAACACCGGGGAGCTGTTTTTT. It translates to CASSSGLNTGELFF.

The sample holds a few counts of this clonotype. V usage is TRBV12-3 or TRBV12-4 and J usage is TRBJ1-2; tentative D call: TRBD1 (6 bases). V lost 3 bases and J lost 3, with 17 bases in between. There are 16 residues in the CDR3. The CDR3 DNA reads as TGTGCCAGCAGTTTGTTGGTCCTAGGGGGGCACTATGGCTACACCTTC. Translation: CASSLLVLGGHYGYTF.

V is TRBV5-1 and J is TRBJ1-1; maybe TRBD1 (6 bases). In germline, CDR1 is SGHRS, CDR2 YFSETQ. The V end lost 4 bases, the J end lost 1 base, and 17 bases lay between the germline ends. The length of the CDR3 is 16 residues. Here the CDR3 reads CASSRLGQGTNTEAFF. DNA for the CDR3: TGCGCCAGCAGCCGCCTAGGGCAGGGGACGAACACTGAAGCTTTCTTT.

This clonotype was observed a handful of times. The rearrangement uses TRBV29-1 and TRBJ2-5, with D unresolved. The last part of the DNA fits TRBJ2-7 better; the J call may be wrong. The CDR3 spans 13 residues. Germline CDR1 is SQVTM and CDR2 is ANQGSEA. CDR3 region: CSVGLVLGYEQYF. The CDR3 nucleotides read TGCAGCGTTGGGCTTGTTTTGGGTTACGAGCAGTACTTC.

As for this clonotype: At one boundary the junction diverges from the germline segment, which might be a read error. The CDR3 coding sequence is TGTGCCAGCAGCACTAGTCCGGGGGCTGGAGAGGCCCAGTACTTC. This gives the protein CASSTSPGAGEAQYF. The rearrangement joins TRBV7-2 to TRBJ2-5, with D possibly called TRBD1 or TRBD2 (6 bases each). Germline values: CDR1 SGHTA, CDR2 FQGNSA. The CDR3 is 15 amino acids.

The rearrangement joins TRBV16 to TRBJ1-5; D is unresolved. The germline V and J ends were trimmed by 2 bases and 0 bases, with 8 bases remaining between them. CDR1 is KGHSY and CDR2 is FQNENV in the germline V gene. The CDR3 consists of 15 residues. In DNA, the CDR3 is TGTGCCAGCAGCCAAAGAGTTTATAGCAATCAGCCCCAGCATTTT. Protein product: CASSQRVYSNQPQHF.

This clonotype was recorded a few times. This chain uses TRBV5-1 with TRBJ2-1; 11 bases align to TRBD2. The trim removed 0 bases at V and 10 bases at J, leaving 6 bases unmatched. CDR3 length equals 15 residues. Germline V CDR1 and CDR2: SGHRS, YFSETQ. The CDR3 loop is CASSLGLAGTDEQFF. The CDR3 DNA is TGCGCCAGCAGCTTGGGACTAGCGGGAACTGACGAGCAGTTCTTC.

This clonotype was seen a few times. The chain combines TRBV5-1 with TRBJ2-5; D perhaps matches TRBD1 (5 bases). The DNA end is more similar to TRBJ2-7, so the J call may be wrong. Germline lookup yields CDR1 SGHRS and CDR2 YFSETQ. This CDR3 has 13 residues. CDR3 region: CASSSDILSEQYF. The DNA for the CDR3 is TGCGCCAGCAGCTCGGACATATTAAGCGAGCAGTACTTC.

This clonotype was seen only a few times. The rearrangement links TRBV12-3 or TRBV12-4 to TRBJ2-5; TRBD2 might be the D (5 bases). The V and J ends lost 2 bases and 2 bases respectively, with 9 bases between them. This CDR3 has 14 amino acids. The CDR3, as DNA: TGTGCCAGCAGTTTAAGCGGCAGACAAGAGACCCAGTACTTC. This encodes CASSLSGRQETQYF.

This clonotype was picked up a small number of times. This may come from a read error, since a much larger clone is one base off. The V gene is TRBV7-3, the J gene TRBJ2-5, with 7 bases identical to TRBD2. Germline lookup yields CDR1 SGHTA and CDR2 FQGTGA. This CDR3 spans 13 amino acids. Trimming at V came to 5 bases and at J to 3 bases, leaving 3 bases not matched to a gene. CDR3 bases: TGTGCCAGCAGCATGGGGGGGGAAGAGACCCAGTACTTC. Encoded protein: CASSMGGEETQYF.